A single sample is the source of the 4 T cell receptor beta chains below, sequenced in a study of blood T cell repertoires in COVID-19. Some clones are missing from TCRdb's copy, which holds only in-frame ones; the method was immunoSEQ multiplex PCR. Here the sample spans approximately 170,000 clones, around four fifths being singletons. The material sequenced was peripheral blood. All receptors derive from a woman older than 75 with acute or convalescent COVID-19.

The rearrangement uses TRBV4-3 and TRBJ2-5; TRBD2 agrees at 13 bases. CDR1 is LGHNA and CDR2 is YSLEER in the germline V gene. The CDR3 is 16 residues long. After removal of 1 base from V and 4 bases from J, the junction contained 3 bases not matched to a gene. For the CDR3, the DNA is TGCGCCAGCAGCCAAGGGGGACTAGCGGGGCTAGAGACCCAGTACTTC. The encoded protein is CASSQGGLAGLETQYF.

The chain links TRBV5-1 to TRBJ2-3; 10 bases are shared with TRBD2. J was trimmed by 3 bases and V by 4 bases; bases with no gene match: 5. The CDR3 sequence is 15 residues long. Germline V gives CDR1 SGHRS, CDR2 YFSETQ. The CDR3 is CASSHSGGWTDTQYF. The CDR3, as DNA: TGCGCCAGCAGCCATAGCGGGGGGTGGACAGATACGCAGTATTTT. The full variable domain, with the rest looked up from reference TRBV5-1 and TRBJ2-3, is KAGVTQTPRYLIKTRGQQVTLSCSPISGHRSVSWYQQTPGQGLQFLFEYFSETQRNKGNFPGRFSGRQFSNSRSEMNVSTLELGDSALYLCASSHSGGWTDTQYFGPGTRLTVL.

This chain joins TRBV29-1 and TRBJ1-3; no reliable D call. This CDR3 comprises 12 residues. Germline V gene data show CDR1 as SQVTM and CDR2 as ANQGSEA. The CDR3 region has the DNA TGCGCCACACAGAACTCTGGAAACACCATATATTTT. This gives the protein CATQNSGNTIYF.

This rearrangement joins TRBV4-1 to TRBJ1-2; a weak D match, TRBD1 (5 bases). V shed 2 bases and J shed 3 bases, with 13 bases lying between them. Germline V gives CDR1 MGHRA, CDR2 YSYEKL. CDR3 length: 15 residues. CDR3 region: CASSQSGGGDYGYTF. The CDR3, as DNA: TGCGCCAGCAGCCAATCGGGGGGTGGAGACTATGGCTACACCTTC.